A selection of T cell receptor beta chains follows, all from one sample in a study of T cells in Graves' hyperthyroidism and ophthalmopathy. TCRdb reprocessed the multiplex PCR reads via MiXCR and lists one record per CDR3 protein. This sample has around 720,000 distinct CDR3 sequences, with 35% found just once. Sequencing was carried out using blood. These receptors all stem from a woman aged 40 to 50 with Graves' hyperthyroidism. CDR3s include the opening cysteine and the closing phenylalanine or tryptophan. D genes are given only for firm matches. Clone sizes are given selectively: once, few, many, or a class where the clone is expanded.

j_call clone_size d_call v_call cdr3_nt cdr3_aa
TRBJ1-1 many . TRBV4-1 TGCGCCAGCAGCCAAGGCCCAGTGAACACTGAAGCTTTCTTT CASSQGPVNTEAFF
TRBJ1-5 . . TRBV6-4 TGTGCCAGCAGTTACTCGATGCGGGGGGCAAGTCAGCCCCAGCATTTT CASSYSMRGASQPQHF
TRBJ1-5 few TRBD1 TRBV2 TGTGCCAGCAGCTCGGGACAGGCAATACAGCCCCAGCATTTT CASSSGQAIQPQHF
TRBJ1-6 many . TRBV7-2 TGTGCCAGCAGCCGGGACACCTCAAATTCACCCCTCCACTTT CASSRDTSNSPLHF
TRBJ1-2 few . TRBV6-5 TGTGCCAGCTCGACAGTAGCTAACTATGGCTACACCTTC CASSTVANYGYTF
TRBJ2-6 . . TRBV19 TGTGCCAGTAGCCTCTCGCGGGCTGGGGCCAACGTCCTGACTTTC CASSLSRAGANVLTF
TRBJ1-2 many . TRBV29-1 TGCAGCGTTGAAGAACTGAGTAACTATGGCTACACCTTC CSVEELSNYGYTF
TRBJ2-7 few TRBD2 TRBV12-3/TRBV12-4 TGTGCCAGCAGCAAAGGGACTAGCGGAACGTACGAGCAGTACTTC CASSKGTSGTYEQYF
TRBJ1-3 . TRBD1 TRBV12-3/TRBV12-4 TGTGCCGGCAGTTCGGGGACAGTCTCTGGAAACACCATATATTTT CAGSSGTVSGNTIYF
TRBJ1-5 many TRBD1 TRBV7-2 TGTGCCAGCAGCTTAGCTGGGACAGGGCTTCAGCCCCAGCATTTT CASSLAGTGLQPQHF
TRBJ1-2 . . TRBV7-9 TGTGCCAGCAGGCGAGATTATGACAGCCCCAAGGGGGGCTACACCTTC CASRRDYDSPKGGYTF
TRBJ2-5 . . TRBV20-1 TGCAGTGCTAGAGATCCCCAGGGGAAAGAGACCCAGTACTTC CSARDPQGKETQYF
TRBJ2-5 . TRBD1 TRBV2 TGTGCCAGCAGTGGGGGGACAGGGATACAAGAGACCCAGTACTTC CASSGGTGIQETQYF
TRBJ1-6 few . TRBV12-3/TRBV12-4 TGTGCCAGCAGTCCCATCCGACCGCAGGGCAATTCACCCCTCCACTTT CASSPIRPQGNSPLHF
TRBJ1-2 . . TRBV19 TGTGCCAGTAGCGAAAGGGCTAACTATGGCTACACCTTC CASSERANYGYTF
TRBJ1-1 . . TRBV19 TGTGCCAGTAGTATAGAGAACGGACTGAGAGCTTTCTTT CASSIENGLRAFF
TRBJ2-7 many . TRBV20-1 TGCAGTGCTAGACGGACAGACACCTACGAGCAGTACTTC CSARRTDTYEQYF